The 30 T cell receptor beta chains in this list originate from one sample, sequenced in a study of blood T cell repertoires in COVID-19 (dated by TCRdb to the early 2020s). Library preparation was by the immunoSEQ multiplex PCR assay. TCRdb re-hosts the immuneACCESS table, in-frame sequences only. Its copies lack some clones; in the studies checked, an unresolved V gene accounts for under half of them, and the cause for the rest is not known. In this sample the table shows 70,000 to 95,000 clones, more than 90% of which occur a single time. 4% to 5.5% of the sample is held by the ten biggest clonotypes. Sequencing was carried out using peripheral blood. These TCRs come from a human donor with active COVID-19. The donor label of this sample is uncertain.

In the case of this clone: A junction end diverges from the germline sequence, so it may reflect a read error. The V and J genes are TRBV18 and TRBJ2-1, with D unclear. CDR1 is KGHSH, CDR2 LQKENI, per germline. The CDR3 is 14 amino acids. CDR3 residues: CASSSRPGVNQQFF. The DNA of the CDR3 is TGTGCCAGCTCATCCCGACCAGGCGTCAATCAGCAGTTCTTC.

The V and J genes are TRBV11-2 and TRBJ1-5, with unresolved D. The V end was cut by 5 bases, the J end by 0 bases, with 17 bases between. The CDR3 runs to 17 residues. Germline lookup yields CDR1 SGHAT and CDR2 FQNNGV. In nucleotides, the CDR3 is TGTGCCAGCAGCCCCTCCGTAACGGGTTATAGCAATCAGCCCCAGCATTTT. Translation gives CASSPSVTGYSNQPQHF.

V and J are TRBV5-1 and TRBJ1-1; possibly TRBD1 for D (5 bases). The ends were cut back, 5 bases at V and 3 bases at J, with 23 bases in the middle. CDR3 length equals 17 residues. In germline, CDR1 is SGHRS, CDR2 YFSETQ. CDR3 residues: CASSNSDISYLDTEAFF. The CDR3 coding sequence is TGCGCCAGCAGTAACTCGGACATCTCCTACCTGGACACTGAAGCTTTCTTT.

This rearrangement joins TRBV28 to TRBJ1-1; 7 nucleotides line up with TRBD1. Trimming at V came to 6 bases and at J to 5 bases, leaving 6 bases not matched to a gene. The germline V gene encodes CDR1 MDHEN and CDR2 SYDVKM. The CDR3 length is 13 residues. CDR3: CASSYRGGTEAFF. The CDR3 bases are TGTGCCAGCAGCTACAGGGGAGGTACTGAAGCTTTCTTT.

This chain connects TRBV15 to TRBJ2-7, with D perhaps matching TRBD1 (6 bases). Germline CDR1 LNHNV, CDR2 YYDKDF (reference sequence). Trimming pared 4 bases from V and 0 bases from J, leaving 13 bases between. This CDR3 contains 15 residues. As DNA, the CDR3 is TGTGCCACCAGCACCCGGGACACTAACTCCTACGAGCAGTACTTC. Its protein product is CATSTRDTNSYEQYF.

The chain uses TRBV19 and TRBJ1-2; D unresolved. V shed 6 bases and J shed 1 base, with 6 bases lying between them. Germline-derived CDR1 and CDR2 are LNHDA and SQIVND (reference sequence). This CDR3 contains 12 residues. As DNA, the CDR3 is TGTGCCAGTAGCCCGGTTAACTATGGCTACACCTTC. It codes for CASSPVNYGYTF. Complete variable domain (other parts from reference TRBV19 and TRBJ1-2): DGGITQSPKYLFRKEGQNVTLSCEQNLNHDAMYWYRQDPGQGLRLIYYSQIVNDFQKGDIAEGYSVSREKKESFPLTVTSAQKNPTAFYLCASSPVNYGYTFGSGTRLTVV.

V usage is TRBV5-4 and J usage is TRBJ2-3; D remains unclear. Per germline, CDR1 SGHNT and CDR2 YYREEE (reference sequence). This CDR3 is 16 amino acids long. Deletions cut 0 bases from V and 0 bases from J, with 11 bases between. In nucleotides, the CDR3 is TGTGCCAGCAGCTTGGCCGAGTACCCTAGCACAGATACGCAGTATTTT. Protein sequence: CASSLAEYPSTDTQYF.

The genes are TRBV11-2 and TRBJ2-1; the match to TRBD2 covers 10 bases. The V segment lost 8 bases and the J segment 5 bases; nucleotides outside the gene matches: 9. The germline CDR1 and CDR2 sequences are SGHAT and FQNNGV. CDR3 length equals 15 residues. The CDR3 DNA reads TGTGCCAGCCGCGAGGGCCTAGCGGGAGACAATGAGCAGTTCTTC. It yields the protein CASREGLAGDNEQFF.

This clone has just a few counts. The V gene is TRBV3-1 (or the pseudogene TRBV3-2), the J gene TRBJ2-7; no firm D call. The CDR3 covers 13 residues. V was shortened by 6 bases and J by 4 bases, with 13 bases between the two germline ends. In germline, CDR1 is LGHDT, CDR2 YNNKEL (reference sequence). This chain's CDR3 is CASSRHTEYEQYF. The CDR3 coding sequence is TGTGCCAGCAGTCGACACACAGAGTACGAGCAGTACTTC.

The J gene is TRBJ1-5, the V gene TRBV28, with TRBD1 as a possible D gene (6 bases). This CDR3 comprises 16 residues. Germline-derived CDR1 and CDR2 are MDHEN and SYDVKM. The V and J ends lost 5 bases and 3 bases respectively, with 17 bases between them. Written as DNA, the CDR3 is TGTGCCAGCAGTGAGAGCCGGGACAACCTCAATCAGCCCCAGCATTTT. Translated, it gives CASSESRDNLNQPQHF.

The chain couples TRBV28 to TRBJ1-1, with TRBD1 identical over 8 bases. Trimming took 6 bases from V and 7 from J; bases not matched to a gene: 10. CDR1 is MDHEN and CDR2 is SYDVKM in the germline V gene. This CDR3 is 14 amino acids long. Here the CDR3 reads CASSQLDRGDEAFF. The CDR3 bases are TGTGCCAGCAGCCAACTCGACAGGGGAGATGAAGCTTTCTTT.

V usage is TRBV5-1 and J usage is TRBJ1-2; D is unresolved. V lost 3 bases, J lost 1 base, and 13 bases lay in between. CDR3 size: 15 residues. From germline, CDR1 is SGHRS and CDR2 YFSETQ. CDR3 amino acids: CASSWNPSDNYGYTF. In nucleotides, the CDR3 is TGCGCCAGCAGCTGGAATCCGAGCGATAACTATGGCTACACCTTC.

Only one count was recorded for this clone. This chain links TRBV18 with TRBJ2-7; 8 bases agree with TRBD2. Germline V gene sequence: CDR1 KGHSH, CDR2 LQKENI. The V and J ends lost 5 bases and 2 bases, in that order; junction bases with no gene match: 8. This CDR3 region has 15 residues. The CDR3 DNA is TGTGCCAGCTCAGCGGGAGGACAGATGACCTACGAGCAGTACTTC. Translated: CASSAGGQMTYEQYF.

V and J are TRBV4-1 and TRBJ2-3; the match to TRBD2 covers 15 bases. Germline V gives CDR1 MGHRA, CDR2 YSYEKL. The junction had 11 bases not matched to a gene; V was cut back by 2 bases and J by 5 bases. There are 19 residues in the CDR3. CDR3 sequence: CASSQPIRTSGGAGDTQYF. Written as DNA, the CDR3 is TGCGCCAGCAGCCAACCTATTCGGACTAGCGGGGGGGCAGGAGATACGCAGTATTTT.

The chain recombines TRBV6-5 with TRBJ2-1, with a weak D call TRBD2 (6 bases). The germline V gene encodes CDR1 MNHEY and CDR2 SVGAGI. V was shortened by 6 bases and J by 10 bases, with 16 bases between the two germline ends. This CDR3 contains 13 residues. CDR3 loop: CASSVTRTSEQFF. The CDR3 DNA reads TGTGCCAGCAGCGTGACTAGAACGAGCGAGCAGTTCTTC.

This clone came up once. The chain uses TRBV3-1 (or the pseudogene TRBV3-2) and TRBJ2-4, with 11 nucleotides matching TRBD2. Germline CDR1 LGHDT, CDR2 YNNKEL (reference sequence). V gave up 5 bases and J gave up 1 base; unmatched junction bases: 7. The CDR3 contains 17 residues. In DNA form, the CDR3 reads TGTGCCAGCAGCTTTGGGACTAGCGGCAGGGCCAAAAACATTCAGTACTTC. Translated, it gives CASSFGTSGRAKNIQYF.

V usage is TRBV6-5 and J usage is TRBJ2-1; 9 bases agree with TRBD2. Germline V gene data show CDR1 as MNHEY and CDR2 as SVGAGI. The CDR3 covers 13 residues. The V segment lost 10 bases and the J segment 3 bases; nucleotides outside the gene matches: 4. CDR3 residues: CATQREDYNEQFF. Written as DNA, the CDR3 is TGTGCCACCCAGCGGGAGGACTACAATGAGCAGTTCTTC.

The chain links TRBV10-3 to TRBJ2-6; no definite D call. The CDR3 covers 13 residues. V dropped 9 bases and J dropped 0 bases, with 6 bases sitting between them. In germline, CDR1 is ENHRY, CDR2 SYGVKD. CDR3 in DNA: TGTGCCATTTTGGCCTCTGGGGCCAACGTCCTGACTTTC. It codes for CAILASGANVLTF.

The chain has TRBV15 and TRBJ2-7, with unresolved D. CDR1 is LNHNV, CDR2 YYDKDF, per germline (reference sequence). The CDR3 sequence is 14 residues long. V dropped 4 bases and J dropped 0 bases, with 10 bases sitting between them. CDR3 DNA: TGTGCCACCAGCATCCGCGGAGCCTCCTACGAGCAGTACTTC. Protein: CATSIRGASYEQYF.

This chain uses TRBV21-1 with TRBJ1-5; the listed D gene, TRBD1, was not tested against the DNA. TRBV21-1 is labeled a pseudogene. This CDR3 has 16 residues. The CDR3 region has the DNA TGTGCCAGCAGCAAGCACAGGGGGAGTAGCAATCAGCCCCAGCATTTT. Translated, it gives CASSKHRGSSNQPQHF.

This sequence joins TRBV28 and TRBJ2-1; possible D gene TRBD2, 5 bases. Germline V CDR1 and CDR2: MDHEN, SYDVKM. The germline V and J ends were trimmed by 6 bases and 9 bases, with 15 bases remaining between them. CDR3 length: 13 residues. CDR3 coding DNA: TGTGCCAGCAGCCCTAAGGGAGTATCTGAGCAGTTCTTC. It codes for CASSPKGVSEQFF.

The chain has TRBV9 and TRBJ2-5; possible D gene TRBD2, 5 bases. Germline assignment: CDR1 SGDLS and CDR2 YYNGEE. This CDR3 is 13 amino acids long. The V and J ends lost 2 bases and 5 bases respectively, with 10 bases between them. The CDR3 spells CASSVRGEETQYF. The CDR3, as DNA: TGTGCCAGCAGCGTTCGGGGAGAGGAGACCCAGTACTTC.

The chain carries TRBV7-9 and TRBJ1-1, with 10 nucleotides matching TRBD1. Germline V CDR1 and CDR2: SEHNR, FQNEAQ (reference sequence). This CDR3 region has 14 residues. V lost 5 bases, J lost 5 bases, and 5 bases stayed unmatched. The CDR3 protein is CASSDRGLRTEAFF. The DNA for the CDR3 is TGTGCCAGCAGCGACAGGGGGCTGCGAACTGAAGCTTTCTTT.

The rearrangement links TRBV6-5 to TRBJ2-1; TRBD1 is a possible D gene (5 bases). The germline CDR1 and CDR2 sequences are MNHEY and SVGAGI. Trimming shortened V by 6 bases and J by 8 bases, and 11 bases separated the two germline ends. CDR3 length: 12 amino acids. The CDR3 nucleotides are TGTGCCAGCAGGGGGCTGATGTATGAGCAGTTCTTC. This translates into CASRGLMYEQFF.

J is TRBJ1-2 and V is TRBV29-1; the match to TRBD1 covers 11 bases. J lost 7 bases, V lost 3 bases, and 4 bases had no gene match. The CDR3 contains 13 residues. Germline V gene data show CDR1 as SQVTM and CDR2 as ANQGSEA. The CDR3 loop reads CSVEDRGLGGYTF. CDR3 DNA sequence: TGCAGCGTTGAGGACAGGGGGCTTGGTGGCTACACCTTC.

This chain links TRBV27 with TRBJ1-1; weak D call: TRBD1 (5 bases). The CDR3 loop spans 14 amino acids. V gave up 2 bases and J gave up 1 base, with 8 bases separating them. Per germline, CDR1 MNHEY and CDR2 SMNVEV (reference sequence). CDR3 protein: CASSLVRGNTEAFF. The CDR3 bases are TGTGCCAGCAGTTTAGTTAGGGGGAACACTGAAGCTTTCTTT.

The rearrangement uses TRBV10-3 and TRBJ2-1; the D gene is possibly TRBD1 (6 bases). This CDR3 has 16 amino acids. Trimming stripped 3 bases from V and 10 bases from J, with 22 bases between. Germline CDR1 reads ENHRY; CDR2 reads SYGVKD. DNA of the CDR3: TGTGCCATCAGTGAACACAGGGTCGGGGAAGGAACAGAGCAGTTCTTC. It specifies CAISEHRVGEGTEQFF.

The V call is TRBV4-1, the J call TRBJ2-5, with 10 nucleotides matching TRBD2. The ends lost 0 bases at V and 5 bases at J; junction bases unmatched: 9. Per germline, CDR1 MGHRA and CDR2 YSYEKL. The CDR3 runs to 17 residues. CDR3: CASSQDENSGGYETQYF. The CDR3 nucleotides are TGCGCCAGCAGCCAAGATGAAAATAGCGGGGGGTATGAGACCCAGTACTTC.

This chain uses TRBV27 with TRBJ1-3; 8 bases align to TRBD1. Looked up from germline, CDR1 is MNHEY and CDR2 is SMNVEV (reference sequence). The V segment lost 6 bases and the J segment 3 bases; nucleotides outside the gene matches: 7. The CDR3 runs 15 residues. The CDR3: CASSRTGTVGNTIYF. The CDR3, as DNA: TGTGCCAGCAGCCGGACAGGGACAGTTGGAAACACCATATATTTT.

The CDR3 sequence is CASSSQVRETQYF. CDR3 bases: TGTGCCAGCAGTTCACAGGTTCGGGAGACCCAGTACTTC. The genes are TRBV27 and TRBJ2-5; maybe TRBD1 (5 bases). Trimming shortened V by 4 bases and J by 5 bases, and 11 bases separated the two germline ends. CDR1 is MNHEY, CDR2 SMNVEV, per germline (reference sequence). The CDR3 runs 13 residues.